This T cell receptor (beta chain) emerged from a study of CD4 T cells in relation to SARS-CoV-2 and coronaviruses. Study-wide context: Negative control cultures got HIV-1 Nef peptides or no peptide. The HLA restriction of the shared crossreactive spike epitopes was mapped.

Germline assignment: CDR1 GTSNPN and CDR2 SVGIG (reference sequence). The ends were cut back, 0 bases at V and 2 bases at J, with 10 bases in the middle. The CDR3 totals 14 residues. As regards this clone: Antigen unknown.

Unexposed donor CD4+ T cells date from 2011-2018, before the COVID-19 pandemic. CD4+ T cells were isolated from the cells after more than nine days of culture. Unexposed-donor CD4+ T cells were probed with SARS-CoV-2 S/N and four cold-coronavirus spikes, cells permitting. Sequencing used immunoSEQ multiplex PCR; TCRdb keeps in-frame clones, though not all of them. Counted here are 20,000 to 25,000 clones, around three quarters occurring once; the ten biggest clones make up under 15%. The V call is TRBV30, the J call TRBJ1-2; D is unclear. Sequencing input: CD4+ T cells from PBMCs, cultured in vitro. This receptor was identified in a human donor in good health. Here the CDR3 reads CAWSVMGRNYGYTF. Here the CDR3 DNA reads TGTGCCTGGAGTGTAATGGGTCGCAACTATGGCTACACCTTC.